The 17 T cell receptor beta chains given below trace back to one sample, sequenced in a study of blood T cell repertoires in COVID-19. Clones were read by immunoSEQ multiplex PCR, and TCRdb kept only the in-frame ones, dropping some. The data hold 150,000 to 200,000 clones, with approximately 91% observed a single time. The specimen sequenced was peripheral blood. These receptors were obtained from a man aged 70-80 years with active or convalescent COVID-19.

This chain uses TRBV7-9 with TRBJ1-1; 9 bases map to TRBD1. With V trimmed by 4 bases and J by 2 bases, 5 bases remained unmatched. From germline, CDR1 is SEHNR and CDR2 FQNEAQ (reference sequence). This CDR3 spans 15 amino acids. CDR3 sequence (DNA): TGTGCCAGCAGCTACTCGGGACAGGGAAACACTGAAGCTTTCTTT. It specifies CASSYSGQGNTEAFF.

J is TRBJ2-7 and V is TRBV2, with 8 bases that match TRBD1. This CDR3 has 12 residues. Germline V lookup: CDR1 SNHLY, CDR2 FYNNEI. V was pared by 6 bases and J by 4 bases, with 2 bases of the junction left unmatched. The DNA of the CDR3 is TGTGCCAGCAGACGACAGGGGTACGAGCAGTACTTC. It yields the protein CASRRQGYEQYF.

Notes on this clone: Additional DNA sequences in this sample encode the identical CDR3. The rearrangement links TRBV11-2 to TRBJ2-4, with unresolved D. CDR1 is SGHAT, CDR2 FQNNGV, per germline. With 4 bases removed from V and 0 bases from J, the gap between germline ends came to 7 bases. The CDR3 spans 14 residues. The CDR3 bases are TGTGCCAGCAGCTCAAGACTAGCCAAAAACATTCAGTACTTC. Translated: CASSSRLAKNIQYF.

The chain uses TRBV5-1 and TRBJ2-7; a weak D match, TRBD2 (6 bases). Germline CDR1 is SGHRS and CDR2 is YFSETQ. V lost 2 bases and J 4 bases, leaving 19 bases between the germline ends. This CDR3 contains 16 residues. CDR3 bases: TGCGCCAGCAGCTTCGGTGGTGGGCGGGGAGAATACGAGCAGTACTTC. As protein: CASSFGGGRGEYEQYF.

CDR3 sequence: CASSSQGNYGYTF. The CDR3 DNA reads as TGTGCCAGCAGCTCACAGGGGAACTATGGCTACACCTTC. The chain uses TRBV6-6 and TRBJ1-2; TRBD1 matches at 7 bases. This CDR3 region has 13 residues. V was clipped by 6 bases and J by 2 bases; unmatched bases: 3. Per the germline V gene, CDR1 is MNHNY and CDR2 is SVGAGI (reference sequence).

This rearrangement joins TRBV10-3 to TRBJ2-7; TRBD1 might be the D (6 bases). CDR3 length: 14 amino acids. CDR1 is ENHRY, CDR2 SYGVKD, per germline. The V gene lost 2 bases and the J gene lost 2 bases, with 10 bases spanning the gap. CDR3: CAISEGGLPYEQYF. The CDR3 coding sequence is TGTGCCATCAGTGAGGGGGGCCTCCCCTACGAGCAGTACTTC.

The chain employs TRBV7-2 and TRBJ2-7, with D maybe TRBD2 (6 bases). V was cut by 4 bases and J by 3 bases, with 13 bases left in between. The CDR3 loop spans 14 amino acids. Germline V CDR1 and CDR2: SGHTA, FQGNSA. CDR3: CASSSGVGYYEQYF. The CDR3 region has the DNA TGTGCCAGCAGCTCGGGGGTGGGGTACTACGAGCAGTACTTC.

This rearrangement joins TRBV4-1 to TRBJ2-3; D possibly corresponds to TRBD2 (6 bases). From germline, CDR1 is MGHRA and CDR2 YSYEKL. The CDR3 runs to 16 residues. Trimming pared 5 bases from V and 1 base from J, leaving 16 bases between. The CDR3, as DNA: TGCGCCAGCAGCTCCCGGCGGGGTATCGGCACAGATACGCAGTATTTT. This codes for CASSSRRGIGTDTQYF.

The rearrangement links TRBV6-2 or TRBV6-3 to TRBJ1-1, with D perhaps matching TRBD1 (5 bases). The V gene's germline CDR1 is MNHEY and CDR2 SVGEGT. The ends were cut back, 6 bases at V and 4 bases at J, with 24 bases in the middle. The CDR3 is made up of 17 amino acids. The CDR3 nucleotides are TGTGCCAGCAGCCGGGAAGGGCCCCTCGGAAGGGGCACTGAAGCTTTCTTT. Amino acid sequence: CASSREGPLGRGTEAFF.

In this sample, this clone turned up once. V gene TRBV15 combines with J gene TRBJ1-5; D is uncertain. Trimming shortened V by 3 bases and J by 9 bases, and 15 bases separated the two germline ends. The CDR3 length is 14 residues. Germline CDR1 is LNHNV and CDR2 is YYDKDF (reference sequence). The CDR3 coding sequence is TGTGCCACCAGCAGTGCCCAGATTGTTTCGCCCCAGCATTTT. Translating gives CATSSAQIVSPQHF.

The chain carries TRBV28 and TRBJ1-5, with D hard to call. V lost 7 bases and J 3 bases, leaving 16 bases between the germline ends. Germline lookup yields CDR1 MDHEN and CDR2 SYDVKM. The CDR3 is made up of 15 amino acids. The CDR3 DNA is TGTGCCAGCACCCTATTGGGGAGGATCAATCAGCCCCAGCATTTT. It translates to CASTLLGRINQPQHF. Complete variable domain (other parts from reference TRBV28 and TRBJ1-5): DVKVTQSSRYLVKRTGEKVFLECVQDMDHENMFWYRQDPGLGLRLIYFSYDVKMKEKGDIPEGYSVSREKKERFSLILESASTNQTSMYLCASTLLGRINQPQHFGDGTRLSIL.

The chain joins TRBV15 to TRBJ1-6; TRBD1 matches 8 bases. V shed 5 bases, J shed 10 bases, and the junction held 7 bases outside the gene matches. Germline V gene sequence: CDR1 LNHNV, CDR2 YYDKDF (reference sequence). The CDR3 covers 14 residues. CDR3 in amino acids: CATSSRTGRSPLHF. CDR3 coding DNA: TGTGCCACCAGCTCCCGGACAGGGAGATCACCCCTCCACTTT.

The chain has TRBV7-9 and TRBJ2-7; tentative D call: TRBD1 (6 bases). Trimming stripped 6 bases from V and 2 bases from J, with 14 bases between. CDR1 is SEHNR, CDR2 FQNEAQ, per germline (reference sequence). The CDR3 is 14 residues long. The CDR3: CASSPHRDPYEQYF. The CDR3 nucleotides are TGTGCCAGCAGTCCACACAGGGACCCCTACGAGCAGTACTTC. Full variable domain (remainder filled in from reference TRBV7-9 and TRBJ2-7): DTGVSQNPRHKITKRGQNVTFRCDPISEHNRLYWYRQTLGQGPEFLTYFQNEAQLEKSRLLSDRFSAERPKGSFSTLEIQRTEQGDSAMYLCASSPHRDPYEQYFGPGTRLTVT.

V gene TRBV2 combines with J gene TRBJ1-2; D possibly corresponds to TRBD1 (6 bases). The CDR3 consists of 13 residues. V lost 6 bases to trimming and J lost 8 bases, with 16 bases between them. Germline loops: CDR1 SNHLY, CDR2 FYNNEI. In DNA, the CDR3 is TGTGCCAGCAGCGCAGACGGGGGGGGCGGCTACACCTTC. It specifies CASSADGGGGYTF.

CDR3 coding DNA: TGCGCCAGCAGCCTGGACAGATCTTGGGAGCTGTTTTTT. Protein: CASSLDRSWELFF. The genes are TRBV4-3 and TRBJ2-2; D might be TRBD1 (6 bases). The CDR3 is made up of 13 amino acids. CDR1 and CDR2 from the germline V gene are LGHNA and YSLEER. V was clipped by 4 bases and J by 9 bases, with 12 bases between them.

The J gene is TRBJ2-2, the V gene TRBV5-1, with a possible D match to TRBD2 (7 bases). This CDR3 region has 13 residues. In germline, CDR1 is SGHRS, CDR2 YFSETQ. Trimming took 4 bases from V and 7 from J, leaving 11 bases between them. CDR3 protein: CASSRGAVGELFF. CDR3 nucleotide sequence: TGCGCCAGCAGCCGGGGGGCTGTCGGGGAGCTGTTTTTT.

The chain carries TRBV28 and TRBJ1-4; no clear D. This CDR3 has 15 amino acids. Trimming removed 3 bases from V and 1 base from J, with 9 bases in between. Germline assignment: CDR1 MDHEN and CDR2 SYDVKM. The CDR3: CASSFTGITNEKLFF. The CDR3 DNA reads as TGTGCCAGCAGTTTCACGGGGATAACTAATGAAAAACTGTTTTTT.